A single sample is the source of the 18 T cell receptor beta chains below, sequenced in a study of blood T cell repertoires in COVID-19. Assay: immunoSEQ multiplex PCR; the TCRdb copy retains only in-frame clones and omits some. Here the sample spans 200,000 to 250,000 clones, around 84% being singletons. Sequences were obtained from peripheral blood. The receptors were sampled from a man aged 55 to 69 with acute or convalescent COVID-19.

This clone has a count of ten or more. For the CDR3, the DNA is TGTGCCACCAGCAGACCTCCGGGACAGGGGGCGCCGGGGGAGCAGTACTTC. Translating it yields CATSRPPGQGAPGEQYF. The chain links TRBV15 to TRBJ2-7; 12 nucleotides agree with TRBD1. V trimming: 2 bases; J trimming: 7 bases; junction bases outside the gene matches: 12. The germline V gene encodes CDR1 LNHNV and CDR2 YYDKDF (reference sequence). This CDR3 has 17 residues.

V usage is TRBV9 and J usage is TRBJ1-6; 7 bases align to TRBD1. The trim removed 4 bases at V and 10 bases at J, leaving 17 bases unmatched. Germline V gene lookup returns CDR1 SGDLS and CDR2 YYNGEE. The CDR3 runs to 17 residues. This CDR3 is CASSPGTDLPTHSPLHF. The CDR3 DNA reads as TGTGCCAGCAGCCCCGGGACAGACCTTCCCACTCACTCACCCCTCCACTTT.

V gene TRBV7-3 combines with J gene TRBJ2-6; D is perhaps TRBD2 (6 bases). The CDR3 sequence is 16 residues long. CDR1 SGHTA and CDR2 FQGTGA come from the germline V gene. The germline V and J ends were trimmed by 2 bases and 0 bases, with 8 bases remaining between them. This CDR3 reads CASSLGGSSGANVLTF. The CDR3 DNA sequence: TGTGCCAGCAGCTTAGGGGGGTCCTCTGGGGCCAACGTCCTGACTTTC.

This chain links TRBV15 with TRBJ2-1; 7 positions match TRBD2. Trimming cost V 5 bases and J 0 bases; bases outside gene matches: 7. Looked up from germline, CDR1 is LNHNV and CDR2 is YYDKDF (reference sequence). This CDR3 comprises 16 residues. The CDR3 loop is CATSGVSGVSYNEQFF. The CDR3 DNA is TGTGCCACCAGCGGGGTGAGCGGGGTCTCCTACAATGAGCAGTTCTTC. Full variable domain (remainder filled in from reference TRBV15 and TRBJ2-1): DAMVIQNPRYQVTQFGKPVTLSCSQTLNHNVMYWYQQKSSQAPKLLFHYYDKDFNNEADTPDNFQSRRPNTSFCFLDIRSPGLGDTAMYLCATSGVSGVSYNEQFFGPGTRLTVL.

The genes are TRBV7-9 and TRBJ2-5; D is possibly TRBD2 (5 bases). V lost 5 bases and J lost 4, with 11 bases in between. This CDR3 spans 13 amino acids. CDR1 is SEHNR and CDR2 is FQNEAQ in the germline V gene (reference sequence). DNA of the CDR3: TGTGCCAGCAGCCCCGCCGGAGGAGAGACCCAGTACTTC. This gives the protein CASSPAGGETQYF.

This clone was seen many times. The V gene is TRBV6-4, the J gene TRBJ2-3, with D unresolved. CDR3 length equals 15 residues. Trimming shortened V by 4 bases and J by 0 bases, and 11 bases separated the two germline ends. The germline CDR1 and CDR2 sequences are MRHNA and SNTAGT. In DNA, the CDR3 is TGTGCCAGCAGTGCCCAGACTTCTAGCACAGATACGCAGTATTTT. Protein: CASSAQTSSTDTQYF.

This chain uses TRBV6-5 with TRBJ2-7, with 11 bases identical to TRBD1. Trimming removed 2 bases from V and 6 bases from J; junction bases left unmatched: 6. The CDR3 loop spans 15 amino acids. CDR1 and CDR2 from the germline V gene are MNHEY and SVGAGI. DNA for the CDR3: TGTGCCAGCAGTTACGGGGGCGGGACAGGGGGCGAGCAGTACTTC. Translation gives CASSYGGGTGGEQYF.

The rearrangement joins TRBV27 to TRBJ2-7, with 10 positions matching TRBD1. Germline-derived CDR1 and CDR2 are MNHEY and SMNVEV (reference sequence). The CDR3 extends over 14 amino acids. V was pared by 5 bases and J by 3 bases, with 4 bases of the junction left unmatched. CDR3 protein: CASSLRDRGYEQYF. The CDR3 DNA is TGTGCCAGCAGTCTTCGGGACAGGGGCTACGAGCAGTACTTC.

This clone was observed a single time. V and J are TRBV9 and TRBJ2-7; 8 bases are shared with TRBD2. V trimming: 0 bases; J trimming: 1 base; junction bases outside the gene matches: 3. The CDR3 spans 15 residues. CDR1 SGDLS and CDR2 YYNGEE come from the germline V gene. The CDR3 region has the DNA TGTGCCAGCAGCGTAGCGGGGGGGGGTTCCTACGAGCAGTACTTC. Its translation: CASSVAGGGSYEQYF.

V is TRBV4-1 and J is TRBJ1-5; 7 positions match TRBD1. The CDR3 has 15 amino acids. V shed 2 bases and J 6 bases; nucleotides not matched to a gene: 7. Germline V lookup: CDR1 MGHRA, CDR2 YSYEKL. The CDR3, as DNA: TGCGCCAGCAGCCAAATTACAGGGGAAGGTCAGCCCCAGCATTTT. Its protein product is CASSQITGEGQPQHF.

The chain links TRBV12-3 or TRBV12-4 to TRBJ2-7; TRBD2 might be the D (5 bases). Trimming removed 3 bases at V and 7 bases at J, with 10 bases between. The CDR3 sequence is 12 residues long. CDR3 loop: CASSFGLREQYF. The CDR3 DNA reads TGTGCCAGCAGTTTCGGACTGCGGGAGCAGTACTTC.

The rearrangement links TRBV5-6 to TRBJ2-2; 7 bases line up with TRBD2. CDR1 is SGHDT and CDR2 is YYEEEE in the germline V gene. CDR3 length: 15 residues. V was clipped by 3 bases and J by 1 base; unmatched bases: 3. CDR3 coding DNA: TGTGCCAGCAGCTCGGGGGGAAAGAACACCGGGGAGCTGTTTTTT. Protein sequence: CASSSGGKNTGELFF. Full variable domain (rest looked up from reference TRBV5-6 and TRBJ2-2): DAGVTQSPTHLIKTRGQQVTLRCSPKSGHDTVSWYQQALGQGPQFIFQYYEEEERQRGNFPDRFSGHQFPNYSSELNVNALLLGDSALYLCASSSGGKNTGELFFGEGSRLTVL.

The J gene is TRBJ2-1, the V gene TRBV13, with 7 bases that match TRBD1. CDR3 length: 15 residues. Germline V gene data show CDR1 as PRHDT and CDR2 as FYEKMQ (reference sequence). V was clipped by 5 bases and J by 3 bases; unmatched bases: 7. The CDR3 coding sequence is TGTGCCAGCAGCCCCAGGACAGGAGGCTACAATGAGCAGTTCTTC. Its protein is CASSPRTGGYNEQFF.

The V call is TRBV5-4, the J call TRBJ2-1; TRBD2 aligns across 9 bases. The length of the CDR3 is 16 residues. Germline CDR1 is SGHNT and CDR2 is YYREEE (reference sequence). Trimming cost V 4 bases and J 4 bases; bases outside gene matches: 9. As DNA, the CDR3 is TGTGCCAGCAGCCCGATGACTAGCGGCGGGTACAATGAGCAGTTCTTC. It codes for CASSPMTSGGYNEQFF.

This clone was recorded a few times. The J gene is TRBJ2-7, the V gene TRBV9; 8 bases are a match to TRBD2. Trimming at V came to 3 bases and at J to 4 bases, leaving 9 bases not matched to a gene. CDR1 and CDR2 (germline): SGDLS, YYNGEE. The CDR3 extends over 15 amino acids. The CDR3: CASSGPGLGGYEQYF. The DNA for the CDR3 is TGTGCCAGCAGCGGACCGGGACTAGGAGGGTACGAGCAGTACTTC. The full variable domain, with the rest looked up from reference TRBV9 and TRBJ2-7, is DSGVTQTPKHLITATGQRVTLRCSPRSGDLSVYWYQQSLDQGLQFLIQYYNGEERAKGNILERFSAQQFPDLHSELNLSSLELGDSALYFCASSGPGLGGYEQYFGPGTRLTVT.

A single count supports this clone. This chain uses TRBV1 with TRBJ2-5; the table's D gene call, TRBD2, was not cross checked with the DNA. TRBV1 is a documented pseudogene. This CDR3 contains 22 residues. The CDR3 spells CTSSQGTEGLAGGRWYQETQYF. The CDR3 DNA sequence: TGCACCAGCAGCCAAGGCACAGAGGGACTAGCGGGGGGCCGATGGTACCAAGAGACCCAGTACTTC.

V and J are TRBV7-3 and TRBJ2-5, with 9 bases that match TRBD1. V dropped 5 bases and J dropped 7; count of bases not matched to a gene: 11. The germline gives CDR1 SGHTA, CDR2 FQGTGA. The CDR3 loop spans 15 amino acids. The CDR3 coding sequence is TGTGCCAGCAGCCGTACAGGGGGCGCGGGAGCGACCCAGTACTTC. This codes for CASSRTGGAGATQYF.

V and J are TRBV11-1 and TRBJ1-1, with TRBD1 matching over 9 bases. The V gene's germline CDR1 is SGHAT and CDR2 FQDESV (reference sequence). V was clipped by 5 bases and J by 1 base; unmatched bases: 8. The CDR3 covers 16 residues. CDR3 nucleotide sequence: TGTGCCAGCAGCAACCGGGACAGGGATTGGAACACTGAAGCTTTCTTT. Translating gives CASSNRDRDWNTEAFF.